The 12 T cell receptor beta chains in this list originate from one sample, sequenced in a study of T cells after yellow fever vaccination. One entry per CDR3 protein, called by TCRdb with MiXCR from the 5' RACE reads. The repertoire has tens of thousands of distinct CDR3 sequences, roughly 8% of them found once; the top ten carry approximately 42%. The sample was CD8+ T cells sorted from PBMCs, taken on the day of the yellow fever booster vaccination. Source of these receptors: a man aged 25 to 40 who received the YFV17D yellow fever vaccine.

The chain employs TRBV15 and TRBJ2-5; 9 bases line up with TRBD1. V was clipped by 5 bases and J by 2 bases; unmatched bases: 3. The CDR3 runs to 14 residues. Germline CDR1 reads LNHNV; CDR2 reads YYDKDF (reference sequence). CDR3 nucleotides: TGTGCCACCAGCCCTGACAGGGGGCAAGAGACCCAGTACTTC. This translates into CATSPDRGQETQYF.

This clonotype was counted between two and nine times. The rearrangement links TRBV6-2 or TRBV6-3 to TRBJ2-1; the match to TRBD2 covers 14 bases. The CDR3 has 17 amino acids. CDR1 MNHEY and CDR2 SVGEGT come from the germline V gene. The trim removed 6 bases at V and 6 bases at J, leaving 10 bases unmatched. The CDR3 coding sequence is TGTGCCAGCAGCACCGGGACTAGCGGGAGTTTTCGCAATGAGCAGTTCTTC. Translating gives CASSTGTSGSFRNEQFF.

This clonotype was counted only a few times. The chain links TRBV11-2 to TRBJ2-7; 12 bases match TRBD2. The CDR3 is 16 amino acids. Germline loops: CDR1 SGHAT, CDR2 FQNNGV. V lost 4 bases, J lost 2 bases, and 6 bases stayed unmatched. The CDR3 DNA follows: TGTGCCAGCAGCTATTGGACTAGCGGGAAACCCTACGAGCAGTACTTC. It yields the protein CASSYWTSGKPYEQYF.

This clonotype came up many times. The chain is built from TRBV9 and TRBJ2-7, with 9 bases lining up with TRBD2. The V segment lost 2 bases and the J segment 1 base; nucleotides outside the gene matches: 1. Germline CDR1 and CDR2: SGDLS and YYNGEE. The CDR3 length is 14 residues. This chain's CDR3 is CASSVSGGSYEQYF. The CDR3 DNA reads as TGTGCCAGCAGCGTTAGCGGGGGATCCTACGAGCAGTACTTC.

This clonotype was recorded many times. The V gene is TRBV29-1, the J gene TRBJ2-5, with 13 bases lining up with TRBD2. With V trimmed by 5 bases and J by 2 bases, 17 bases remained unmatched. Germline-derived CDR1 and CDR2 are SQVTM and ANQGSEA. This CDR3 contains 19 residues. CDR3 sequence reads: CSVSDIFAKGLAGQETQYF. The CDR3 DNA follows: TGCAGCGTTTCGGACATCTTCGCTAAGGGACTAGCGGGACAAGAGACCCAGTACTTC.

This clonotype came up many times. This chain uses TRBV2 with TRBJ2-1, with TRBD1 as a possible D gene (6 bases). Germline V gene data show CDR1 as SNHLY and CDR2 as FYNNEI. Trimming shortened V by 2 bases and J by 6 bases, and 8 bases separated the two germline ends. The CDR3 has 13 amino acids. CDR3 amino acids: CASSENRVNEQFF. The CDR3 nucleotides are TGTGCCAGCAGTGAAAACAGGGTCAATGAGCAGTTCTTC.

This clonotype has just a few counts. The chain is built from TRBV7-8 and TRBJ2-1; no clear D gene. Germline CDR1 reads SGHVS; CDR2 reads FQNEAQ. With 2 bases removed from V and 6 bases from J, the gap between germline ends came to 14 bases. CDR3 length equals 15 residues. This CDR3 is CASSLSQIPGNEQFF. CDR3 DNA sequence: TGTGCCAGCAGCTTAAGTCAGATCCCTGGCAATGAGCAGTTCTTC.

V is TRBV20-1 and J is TRBJ2-1; D perhaps matches TRBD2 (6 bases). Germline CDR1 DFQATT, CDR2 SNEGSKA (reference sequence). The CDR3 sequence is 12 residues long. The CDR3 reads CSGTSVYNEQFF. Written as DNA, the CDR3 is TGCAGCGGGACTTCCGTCTACAATGAGCAGTTCTTC.

The chain recombines TRBV6-2 or TRBV6-3 with TRBJ1-1; D is unclear. V was clipped by 6 bases and J by 1 base, with 12 bases between them. From germline, CDR1 is MNHEY and CDR2 SVGEGT. This CDR3 is built from 14 residues. The CDR3 DNA reads TGTGCCAGCAGACCGGGATTAACGAACACTGAAGCTTTCTTT. As protein: CASRPGLTNTEAFF.

The gene calls are TRBV9 and TRBJ2-7; 11 bases agree with TRBD2. The CDR3 sequence is 18 residues long. V dropped 0 bases and J dropped 0; count of bases not matched to a gene: 8. Germline CDR1 is SGDLS and CDR2 is YYNGEE. CDR3 in amino acids: CASSVGLAGGLSSYEQYF. In nucleotides, the CDR3 is TGTGCCAGCAGCGTAGGGCTAGCGGGAGGCTTAAGCTCCTACGAGCAGTACTTC.

This chain uses TRBV13 with TRBJ2-7; the D call may be TRBD1 or TRBD2 (5 bases each). The CDR3 runs to 13 residues. Deletions cut 1 base from V and 2 bases from J, with 6 bases between. Germline assignment: CDR1 PRHDT and CDR2 FYEKMQ (reference sequence). The CDR3 protein is CASSLAGPYEQYF. CDR3 nucleotides: TGTGCCAGCAGCTTAGCGGGACCCTACGAGCAGTACTTC.

The chain couples TRBV12-3 or TRBV12-4 to TRBJ2-3; 7 nucleotides align to TRBD2. Losses at the gene ends were 5 bases for V and 5 bases for J; bases not matched to a gene: 16. The CDR3 sequence is 17 residues long. Here the CDR3 reads CASSPGYYAGAEDTQYF. CDR3 nucleotides: TGTGCCAGCAGTCCAGGCTACTACGCGGGAGCAGAAGATACGCAGTATTTT.